Each of the 15 T cell receptor beta chains below was sequenced from the same sample in a study of T cells after posttransplantation cyclophosphamide. TCRdb keeps only in-frame clones here, not all; method: immunoSEQ multiplex PCR. The data show roughly 24,000 clones, none appearing only once, with roughly 6.6% held by the ten largest. The sequenced sample was PBMCs. These receptors all come from a woman aged 55-70 years in good health, CMV-negative, and a related stem cell transplant donor.

This clone was counted many times. CDR3 coding DNA: TGCAGTGCTAGGGAGCTGTACGCGCAGTATTTT. As protein: CSARELYAQYF. The chain employs TRBV20-1 and TRBJ2-3; the D is unclear. The CDR3 loop spans 11 amino acids. The germline CDR1 and CDR2 sequences are DFQATT and SNEGSKA (reference sequence). Trimming took off 3 bases at V and 10 bases at J, with 11 bases between the two ends.

This clone was recorded at least ten times. This chain joins TRBV7-9 and TRBJ2-6; a weak D match, TRBD2 (7 bases). V dropped 1 base and J dropped 4 bases, with 8 bases sitting between them. This CDR3 is built from 15 residues. Germline CDR1 reads SEHNR; CDR2 reads FQNEAQ (reference sequence). As DNA, the CDR3 is TGTGCCAGCAGCTTAGGGGGGGGCGGGGCCAACGTCCTGACTTTC. Its translation: CASSLGGGGANVLTF.

The genes are TRBV28 and TRBJ2-4; D unclear. Germline values: CDR1 MDHEN, CDR2 SYDVKM. The CDR3 runs 14 residues. Trimming removed 4 bases from V and 6 bases from J, with 13 bases in between. The CDR3 nucleotides are TGTGCCAGCAGTTCCGTTTTAACGGGAAACATTCAGTACTTC. It is translated as CASSSVLTGNIQYF.

At least ten counts were recorded for this clone. The chain joins TRBV11-3 to TRBJ2-3, with D maybe TRBD2 (7 bases). Germline V lookup: CDR1 SGHNT, CDR2 YENEEA. Between the trimmed V and J ends, which lost 3 bases and 5 bases, there was a span of 18 bases. CDR3 length: 16 residues. Written as DNA, the CDR3 is TGTGCCAGCAGCTTCGGAGGGGGGGCGCTGGGAGATACGCAGTATTTT. Translating it yields CASSFGGGALGDTQYF.

Ten or more counts support this clone. The chain has TRBV28 and TRBJ2-7; TRBD1 matches at 8 bases. This CDR3 spans 15 amino acids. Trimming cost V 2 bases and J 4 bases; bases outside gene matches: 7. CDR1 and CDR2 from the germline V gene are MDHEN and SYDVKM. This CDR3 reads CASSLVRTGRYEQYF. The CDR3 DNA reads as TGTGCCAGCAGTTTAGTGAGGACAGGGAGGTACGAGCAGTACTTC.

This clone was seen many times. The chain joins TRBV6-5 to TRBJ1-1, with D possibly matching TRBD1 (6 bases). CDR1 is MNHEY, CDR2 SVGAGI, per germline. The CDR3 is made up of 13 amino acids. V lost 4 bases and J lost 1, with 7 bases in between. The CDR3 coding sequence is TGTGCCAGCAGTTCGACAGGGAACACTGAAGCTTTCTTT. It is translated as CASSSTGNTEAFF.

There are many counts of this clone. The chain uses TRBV7-9 and TRBJ1-5; D possibly corresponds to TRBD1 (5 bases). This CDR3 is built from 14 residues. The V end was cut by 2 bases, the J end by 3 bases, with 8 bases between. CDR1 and CDR2 (germline): SEHNR, FQNEAQ (reference sequence). The CDR3: CASSLSGNNQPQHF. The CDR3 DNA is TGTGCCAGCAGCTTATCAGGGAACAATCAGCCCCAGCATTTT.

This clone came up many times. The genes are TRBV2 and TRBJ1-2; 7 bases are a match to TRBD1. V gave up 6 bases and J gave up 4 bases; unmatched junction bases: 8. Looked up from germline, CDR1 is SNHLY and CDR2 is FYNNEI. The CDR3 is 14 residues long. The CDR3 coding sequence is TGTGCCAGCAGCGAGGGACAGCTCATCTATGGCTACACCTTC. This encodes CASSEGQLIYGYTF.

The chain links TRBV7-7 to TRBJ2-7; D remains unclear. Germline CDR1 is SSHAT and CDR2 is FNYEAQ (reference sequence). The V gene lost 4 bases and the J gene lost 5 bases, with 12 bases spanning the gap. CDR3 size: 13 residues. CDR3 region: CASSYQTGHEQYF. CDR3 nucleotide sequence: TGTGCCAGCAGCTATCAAACTGGGCACGAGCAGTACTTC. Full variable domain (remainder filled in from reference TRBV7-7 and TRBJ2-7): GAGVSQSPRYKVTKRGQDVTLRCDPISSHATLYWYQQALGQGPEFLTYFNYEAQPDKSGLPSDRFSAERPEGSISTLTIQRTEQRDSAMYRCASSYQTGHEQYFGPGTRLTVT.

This clone has at least ten counts. The chain carries TRBV19 and TRBJ2-3; TRBD2 aligns across 10 bases. Germline CDR1 LNHDA, CDR2 SQIVND (reference sequence). The CDR3 is made up of 16 amino acids. The junction had 6 bases not matched to a gene; V was cut back by 5 bases and J by 1 base. CDR3 coding DNA: TGTGCCAGTAGTTCCCCCAGCGGGGGGGGCACAGATACGCAGTATTTT. This sequence encodes CASSSPSGGGTDTQYF.

This clone was observed many times. The CDR3 reads CASSDSEGGADEAFF. DNA for the CDR3: TGTGCCAGCAGTGACTCCGAAGGGGGCGCCGACGAAGCTTTCTTT. V gene TRBV6-4 combines with J gene TRBJ1-1; 7 bases match TRBD1. The junction had 9 bases not matched to a gene; V was cut back by 0 bases and J by 8 bases. In germline, CDR1 is MRHNA, CDR2 SNTAGT. This CDR3 comprises 15 residues.

This clone was picked up many times. The rearrangement uses TRBV23-1 and TRBJ2-7; a possible D gene is TRBD1 (6 bases). TRBV23-1 is marked as an open reading frame, function uncertain. Trimming cost V 2 bases and J 3 bases, with 11 bases left between them. This CDR3 is built from 14 residues. CDR3: CASSQPRDNYEQYV. The CDR3 DNA reads TGCGCCAGCAGTCAACCCCGGGACAACTACGAGCAGTACGTC.

There are many counts of this clone. The genes are TRBV19 and TRBJ2-5; 9 bases are a match to TRBD2. Looked up from germline, CDR1 is LNHDA and CDR2 is SQIVND (reference sequence). The ends lost 6 bases at V and 5 bases at J; junction bases unmatched: 7. The CDR3 sequence is 14 residues long. The CDR3 is CASRASGITETQYF. CDR3 nucleotides: TGTGCCAGTAGGGCTAGCGGGATCACGGAGACCCAGTACTTC.

This clone was detected ten times or more. The chain joins TRBV29-1 to TRBJ1-1; weak D call: TRBD1 (5 bases). With 5 bases removed from V and 0 bases from J, the gap between germline ends came to 10 bases. The germline CDR1 and CDR2 sequences are SQVTM and ANQGSEA. The CDR3 runs to 13 residues. The CDR3 nucleotides read TGCAGCGTTAACAGGAACATGAACACTGAAGCTTTCTTT. Its translation: CSVNRNMNTEAFF.

This clone occurred many times. The V and J genes are TRBV5-6 and TRBJ1-2; TRBD1 agrees at 10 bases. The CDR3 has 15 amino acids. The germline V gene encodes CDR1 SGHDT and CDR2 YYEEEE. Unmatched junction bases numbered 7, after V lost 2 bases and J lost 6 bases. The CDR3, as DNA: TGTGCCAGCAGCTTCCCGGGACAGGGGTTAGATGGCTACACCTTC. It is translated as CASSFPGQGLDGYTF.